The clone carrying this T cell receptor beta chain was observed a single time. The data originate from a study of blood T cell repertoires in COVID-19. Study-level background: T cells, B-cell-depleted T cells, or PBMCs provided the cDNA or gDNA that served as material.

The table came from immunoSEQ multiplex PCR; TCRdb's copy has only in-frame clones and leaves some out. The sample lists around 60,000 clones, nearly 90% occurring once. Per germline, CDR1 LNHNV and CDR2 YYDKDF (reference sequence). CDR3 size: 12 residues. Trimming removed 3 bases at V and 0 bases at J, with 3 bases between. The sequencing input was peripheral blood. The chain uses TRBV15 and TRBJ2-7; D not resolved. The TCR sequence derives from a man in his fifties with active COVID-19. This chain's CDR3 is CATSRSSYEQYF. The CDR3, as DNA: TGTGCCACCAGCAGGAGCTCCTACGAGCAGTACTTC.